This TCR beta chain was obtained from a study of shared clonotypes between healthy human individuals. The V end lost 6 bases, the J end lost 8 bases, and 22 bases lay between the germline ends. There are 16 residues in the CDR3. Germline V gene data show CDR1 as MNHEY and CDR2 as SMNVEV (reference sequence). TCRdb's copy holds only in-frame clones and misses some; the assay was immunoSEQ multiplex PCR. The sample comprises 400,000 to 550,000 clones, around three quarters of which are singletons, and about 12% rests with the top ten. Tens of millions of PBMCs were counted before genomic DNA extraction. The sample holds one count of this clone.

The V and J genes are TRBV27 and TRBJ1-4; D possibly corresponds to TRBD1 (5 bases). The TCR originated in a woman between 40 and 55 years old in good health. Some clones in this sample may be carry-over from other donors' samples. Sequenced: PBMCs. The chain's CDR3 is CASRGTGRLGAEKLFF. CDR3 coding DNA: TGTGCCAGCAGGGGGACCGGACGGCTTGGTGCAGAAAAACTGTTTTTT. Full variable domain (rest looked up from reference TRBV27 and TRBJ1-4): EAQVTQNPRYLITVTGKKLTVTCSQNMNHEYMSWYRQDPGLGLRQIYYSMNVEVTDKGDVPEGYKVSRKEKRNFPLILESPSPNQTSLYFCASRGTGRLGAEKLFFGSGTQLSVL.